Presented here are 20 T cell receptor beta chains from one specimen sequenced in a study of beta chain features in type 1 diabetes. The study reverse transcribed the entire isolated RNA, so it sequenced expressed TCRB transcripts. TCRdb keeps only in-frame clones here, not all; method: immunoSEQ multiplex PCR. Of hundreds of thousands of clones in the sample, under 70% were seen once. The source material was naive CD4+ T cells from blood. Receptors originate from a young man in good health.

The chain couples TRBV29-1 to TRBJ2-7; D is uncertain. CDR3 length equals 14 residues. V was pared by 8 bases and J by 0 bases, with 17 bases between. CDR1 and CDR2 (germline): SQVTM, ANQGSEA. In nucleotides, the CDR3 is TGCAGCACATGGTCCAAACTTTACTCCTACGAGCAGTACTTC. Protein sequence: CSTWSKLYSYEQYF.

CDR3: CAWSVSGHPSGANVLTF. The DNA for the CDR3 is TGTGCCTGGAGTGTATCGGGACACCCCTCTGGGGCCAACGTCCTGACTTTC. The chain recombines TRBV30 with TRBJ2-6; D is perhaps TRBD1 (6 bases). The CDR3 is 17 residues long. The V end lost 0 bases, the J end lost 0 bases, and 12 bases lay between the germline ends. Germline CDR1 GTSNPN, CDR2 SVGIG (reference sequence).

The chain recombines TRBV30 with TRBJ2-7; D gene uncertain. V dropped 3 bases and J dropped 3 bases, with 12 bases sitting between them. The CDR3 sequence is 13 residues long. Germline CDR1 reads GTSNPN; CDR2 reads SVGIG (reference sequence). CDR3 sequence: CAWSPSHGYEQYF. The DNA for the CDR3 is TGTGCCTGGAGCCCTTCCCACGGCTACGAGCAGTACTTC.

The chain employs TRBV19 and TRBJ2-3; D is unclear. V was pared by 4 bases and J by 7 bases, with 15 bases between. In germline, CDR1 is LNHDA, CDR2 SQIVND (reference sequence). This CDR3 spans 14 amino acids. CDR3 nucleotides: TGTGCCAGTAGTAGTTTGGTGGGCCAGAATACGCAGTATTTT. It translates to CASSSLVGQNTQYF.

The CDR3 DNA follows: TGTGCCAGCAGCTTAGGGACTAGCGTGGGCAATGAGCAGTTCTTC. It encodes CASSLGTSVGNEQFF. This chain connects TRBV11-2 to TRBJ2-1; 9 bases agree with TRBD2. V lost 1 base and J lost 6; bases outside the gene matches: 4. Germline V gives CDR1 SGHAT, CDR2 FQNNGV. This CDR3 is 15 amino acids long.

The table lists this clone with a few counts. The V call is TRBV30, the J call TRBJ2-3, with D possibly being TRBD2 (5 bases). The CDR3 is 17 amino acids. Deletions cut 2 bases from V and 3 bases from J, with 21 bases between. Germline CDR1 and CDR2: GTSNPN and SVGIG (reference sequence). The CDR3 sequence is CAWSPSPRGSSTDTQYF. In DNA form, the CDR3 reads TGTGCCTGGAGTCCGTCCCCCCGAGGGTCTTCGACAGATACGCAGTATTTT.

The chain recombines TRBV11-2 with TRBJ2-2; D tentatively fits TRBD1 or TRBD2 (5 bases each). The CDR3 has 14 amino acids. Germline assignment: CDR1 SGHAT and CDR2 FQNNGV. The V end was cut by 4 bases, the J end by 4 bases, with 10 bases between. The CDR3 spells CASSSRGVTGELFF. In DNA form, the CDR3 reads TGTGCCAGCAGCTCAAGAGGGGTCACCGGGGAGCTGTTTTTT.

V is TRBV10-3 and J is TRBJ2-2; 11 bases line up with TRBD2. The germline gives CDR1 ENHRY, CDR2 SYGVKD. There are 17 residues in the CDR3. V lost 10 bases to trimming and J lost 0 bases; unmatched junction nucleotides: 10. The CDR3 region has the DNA TGTGCCACTCTTCCTACTAGCGGGAGTACGAACACCGGGGAGCTGTTTTTT. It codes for CATLPTSGSTNTGELFF.

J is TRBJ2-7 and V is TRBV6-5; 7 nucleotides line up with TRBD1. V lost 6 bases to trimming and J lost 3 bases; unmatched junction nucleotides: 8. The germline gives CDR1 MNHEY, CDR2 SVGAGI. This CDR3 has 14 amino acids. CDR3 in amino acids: CASRKTGILYEQYF. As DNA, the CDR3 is TGTGCCAGCAGGAAGACAGGGATCCTCTACGAGCAGTACTTC.

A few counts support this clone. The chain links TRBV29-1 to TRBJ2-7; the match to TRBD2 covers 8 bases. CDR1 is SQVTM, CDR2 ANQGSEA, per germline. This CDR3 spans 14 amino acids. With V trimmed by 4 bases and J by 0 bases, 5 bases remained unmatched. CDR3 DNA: TGCAGCGTTGCGCAGGGGACTAGCTCCTACGAGCAGTACTTC. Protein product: CSVAQGTSSYEQYF.

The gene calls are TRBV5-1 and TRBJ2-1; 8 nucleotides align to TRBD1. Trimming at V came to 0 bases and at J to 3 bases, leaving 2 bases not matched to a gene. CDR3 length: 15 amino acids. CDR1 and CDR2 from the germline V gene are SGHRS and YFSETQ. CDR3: CASSLVGQGYNEQFF. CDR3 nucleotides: TGCGCCAGCAGCTTGGTAGGACAGGGCTACAATGAGCAGTTCTTC.

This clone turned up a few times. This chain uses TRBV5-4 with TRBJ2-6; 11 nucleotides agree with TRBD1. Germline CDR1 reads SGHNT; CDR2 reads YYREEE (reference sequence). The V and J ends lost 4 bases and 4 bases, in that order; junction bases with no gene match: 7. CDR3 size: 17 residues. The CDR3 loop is CASSLRTGGDGANVLTF. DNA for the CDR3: TGTGCCAGCAGCCTTCGGACAGGGGGCGACGGGGCCAACGTCCTGACTTTC.

CDR3 loop: CSIGSSYEQYF. In nucleotides, the CDR3 is TGCAGTATCGGGAGCTCCTACGAGCAGTACTTC. V usage is TRBV20-1 and J usage is TRBJ2-7; D perhaps matches TRBD2 (6 bases). V lost 8 bases and J 0 bases, leaving 8 bases between the germline ends. This CDR3 has 11 residues. Per the germline V gene, CDR1 is DFQATT and CDR2 is SNEGSKA (reference sequence).

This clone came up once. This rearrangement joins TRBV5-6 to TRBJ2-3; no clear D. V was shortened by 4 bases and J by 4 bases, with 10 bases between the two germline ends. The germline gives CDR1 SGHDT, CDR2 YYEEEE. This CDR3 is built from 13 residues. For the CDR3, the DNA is TGTGCCAGCAGCCCCCAGCTAGCAGATACGCAGTATTTT. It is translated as CASSPQLADTQYF.

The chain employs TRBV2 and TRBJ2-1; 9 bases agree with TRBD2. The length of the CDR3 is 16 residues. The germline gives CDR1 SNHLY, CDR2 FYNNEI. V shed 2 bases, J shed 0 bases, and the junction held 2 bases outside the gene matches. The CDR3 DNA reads TGTGCCAGCAGTGAACAGCGGGAGGTCTCCTACAATGAGCAGTTCTTC. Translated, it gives CASSEQREVSYNEQFF.

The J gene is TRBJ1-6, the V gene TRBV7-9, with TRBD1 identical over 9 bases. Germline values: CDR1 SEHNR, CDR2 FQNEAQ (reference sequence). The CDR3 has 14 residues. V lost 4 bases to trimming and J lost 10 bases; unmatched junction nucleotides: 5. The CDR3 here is CASSSGTGSSPLHF. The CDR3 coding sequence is TGTGCCAGCAGCTCCGGGACAGGGAGCTCACCCCTCCACTTT.

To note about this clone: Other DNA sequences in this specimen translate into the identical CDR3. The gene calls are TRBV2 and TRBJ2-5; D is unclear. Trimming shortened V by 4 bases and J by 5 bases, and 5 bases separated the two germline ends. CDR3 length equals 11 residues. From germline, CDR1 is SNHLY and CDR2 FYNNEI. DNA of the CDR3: TGTGCCAGCAGTGGGGCGGAGACCCAGTACTTC. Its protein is CASSGAETQYF.

CDR3: CAWTPSGVTDTQYF. For the CDR3, the DNA is TGTGCCTGGACCCCTAGCGGGGTCACAGATACGCAGTATTTT. The V and J genes are TRBV30 and TRBJ2-3; 9 nucleotides match TRBD2. Germline V gene lookup returns CDR1 GTSNPN and CDR2 SVGIG (reference sequence). After removal of 4 bases from V and 2 bases from J, the junction contained 4 bases not matched to a gene. The CDR3 spans 14 residues.

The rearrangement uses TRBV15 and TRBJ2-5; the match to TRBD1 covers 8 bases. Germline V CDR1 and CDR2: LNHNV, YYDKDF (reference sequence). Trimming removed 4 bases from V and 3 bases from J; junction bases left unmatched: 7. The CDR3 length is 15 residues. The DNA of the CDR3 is TGTGCCACCAGCACTCTCAGGGGGCGGAAAGAGACCCAGTACTTC. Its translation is CATSTLRGRKETQYF.

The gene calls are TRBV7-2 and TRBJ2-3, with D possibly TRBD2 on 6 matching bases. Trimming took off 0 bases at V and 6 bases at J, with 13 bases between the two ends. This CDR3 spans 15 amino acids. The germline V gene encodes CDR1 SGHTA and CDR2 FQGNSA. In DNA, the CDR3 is TGTGCCAGCAGCTTAGCGCTACTAGCAGGTGATACGCAGTATTTT. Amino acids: CASSLALLAGDTQYF.